This passage covers 30 T cell receptor beta chains from one sample sequenced in a study of graft-versus-host responses after intestinal transplantation. Assay used: immunoSEQ multiplex PCR; TCRdb lists only in-frame clones, some missing. The sample holds tens of thousands of clones, about nine tenths seen once. No antigen has been assigned to these receptors. The sequencing used unstimulated CD8+ T cells sorted from spleen or lymph node cells, collected before transplant. Source of these receptors: a human donor who was the organ donor for an intestinal transplant.

This chain uses TRBV19 with TRBJ2-2; 8 bases match TRBD1. This CDR3 is 15 amino acids long. The J segment lost 6 bases and the V segment lost 3 bases, leaving 6 bases of the junction unmatched. Germline CDR1 reads LNHDA; CDR2 reads SQIVND (reference sequence). The CDR3: CASSMTPTGAGELFF. The CDR3 nucleotides read TGTGCCAGTAGTATGACACCGACAGGGGCCGGGGAGCTGTTTTTT.

This clone was recorded many times. The genes are TRBV27 and TRBJ2-6; D uncertain. The V end was cut by 8 bases, the J end by 2 bases, with 7 bases between. The germline CDR1 and CDR2 sequences are MNHEY and SMNVEV (reference sequence). This CDR3 comprises 13 residues. In DNA form, the CDR3 reads TGTGCCAGCTGGGTGGCTGGGGCCAACGTCCTGACTTTC. It translates to CASWVAGANVLTF.

This clone was counted a single time. The chain recombines TRBV28 with TRBJ2-3, with a tentative D call TRBD1 (5 bases). The CDR3 has 21 amino acids. Germline loops: CDR1 MDHEN, CDR2 SYDVKM. The CDR3 spells CNEGAELDATPYRPRPDTQYF. For the CDR3, the DNA is TGTAATGAAGGGGCGGAACTGGATGCAACGCCGTACAGGCCGAGGCCAGATACGCAGTATTTT.

The chain carries TRBV6-5 and TRBJ1-4, with D unclear. CDR3 length equals 13 residues. CDR1 and CDR2 (germline): MNHEY, SVGAGI. Between the trimmed V and J ends, which lost 8 bases and 5 bases, there was a span of 12 bases. CDR3 nucleotide sequence: TGTGCCAGCCGAGTCGGGCGAAATGAAAAACTGTTTTTT. The encoded protein is CASRVGRNEKLFF.

This clone was seen just once. The chain has TRBV4-1 and TRBJ2-1, with D possibly TRBD2 on 7 matching bases. Germline V gene lookup returns CDR1 MGHRA and CDR2 YSYEKL. V was trimmed by 4 bases and J by 8 bases, leaving 9 bases between them. This CDR3 has 12 amino acids. The CDR3 nucleotides are TGCGCCAGCAGCCTAGGGGGGGATGAGCAGTTCTTC. The encoded protein is CASSLGGDEQFF.

The chain combines TRBV6-6 with TRBJ1-2, with unresolved D. CDR1 is MNHNY, CDR2 SVGAGI, per germline (reference sequence). This CDR3 is 13 amino acids long. The ends were cut back, 6 bases at V and 4 bases at J, with 12 bases in the middle. CDR3 in DNA: TGTGCCAGCAGCCCCAGTGAGTCCTATGGCTACACCTTC. It codes for CASSPSESYGYTF.

This rearrangement joins TRBV6-1 to TRBJ1-1; D is ambiguous. Germline assignment: CDR1 MNHNS and CDR2 SASEGT. V dropped 6 bases and J dropped 1 base, with 12 bases sitting between them. The CDR3 has 14 residues. The CDR3 coding sequence is TGTGCCAGCAGGAGGTTGAAAGGGAACACTGAAGCTTTCTTT. Amino acid sequence: CASRRLKGNTEAFF.

This chain uses TRBV6-1 with TRBJ1-6; D gene unclear. The V gene lost 7 bases and the J gene lost 6 bases, with 16 bases spanning the gap. The CDR3 loop spans 15 amino acids. Germline V CDR1 and CDR2: MNHNS, SASEGT. The CDR3 is CASISGPEVNSPLHF. CDR3 DNA: TGTGCCAGCATTTCGGGTCCGGAGGTTAATTCACCCCTCCACTTT.

The chain combines TRBV5-1 with TRBJ2-7; D is unclear. V shed 0 bases and J shed 3 bases, with 10 bases lying between them. Germline loops: CDR1 SGHRS, CDR2 YFSETQ. CDR3 size: 14 residues. The CDR3 loop reads CASSLEAEYYEQYF. In DNA, the CDR3 is TGCGCCAGCAGCTTGGAGGCGGAATACTACGAGCAGTACTTC.

In DNA, the CDR3 is TGCGCCAGCAGCTTGGTGGGCGGGACAATGAACACTGAAGCTTTCTTT. This encodes CASSLVGGTMNTEAFF. The rearrangement joins TRBV5-1 to TRBJ1-1; TRBD1 might be the D (6 bases). This CDR3 has 16 residues. The germline gives CDR1 SGHRS, CDR2 YFSETQ. Trimming took off 0 bases at V and 0 bases at J, with 12 bases between the two ends.

This rearrangement joins TRBV7-8 to TRBJ1-4; no definite D call. Germline V gene data show CDR1 as SGHVS and CDR2 as FQNEAQ. The CDR3 has 15 amino acids. V was pared by 7 bases and J by 0 bases, with 12 bases between. The CDR3 sequence is CASTPTDATNEKLFF. In DNA, the CDR3 is TGTGCCAGCACCCCCACGGATGCAACTAATGAAAAACTGTTTTTT.

V gene TRBV14 combines with J gene TRBJ1-3; D ambiguous. The germline CDR1 and CDR2 sequences are SGHDN and FVKESK. The CDR3 is 15 amino acids. The V and J ends lost 6 bases and 0 bases respectively, with 12 bases between them. Here the CDR3 DNA reads TGTGCCAGCAGACCGGACGGGAACTCTGGAAACACCATATATTTT. This gives the protein CASRPDGNSGNTIYF.

V and J are TRBV5-1 and TRBJ1-4; maybe TRBD1 (5 bases). This CDR3 region has 13 residues. V gave up 4 bases and J gave up 10 bases, with 14 bases separating them. In germline, CDR1 is SGHRS, CDR2 YFSETQ. CDR3 coding DNA: TGCGCCAGCAGCGGGTCAGGGTACGGAAAACTGTTTTTT. As protein: CASSGSGYGKLFF.

This clone was counted only a few times. The chain employs TRBV5-1 and TRBJ1-2, with D maybe TRBD1 (6 bases). The V end was cut by 0 bases, the J end by 4 bases, with 19 bases between. Germline V lookup: CDR1 SGHRS, CDR2 YFSETQ. CDR3 length equals 17 residues. Here the CDR3 DNA reads TGCGCCAGCAGCTTGGACCTAAATACAGGGCTCCTCTATGGCTACACCTTC. This gives the protein CASSLDLNTGLLYGYTF.

V usage is TRBV9 and J usage is TRBJ2-3, with 8 bases matching TRBD1. Germline values: CDR1 SGDLS, CDR2 YYNGEE. The CDR3 sequence is 14 residues long. Trimming took 0 bases from V and 6 from J; bases not matched to a gene: 3. CDR3 nucleotide sequence: TGTGCCAGCAGCGTAGCTACAGGGGGGGATACGCAGTATTTT. Amino acids: CASSVATGGDTQYF.

V gene TRBV5-4 combines with J gene TRBJ1-5; D is uncertain. Germline loops: CDR1 SGHNT, CDR2 YYREEE (reference sequence). The length of the CDR3 is 13 residues. Trimming stripped 2 bases from V and 1 base from J, with 4 bases between. In DNA, the CDR3 is TGTGCCAGCAGCTTTGACAGCAATCAGCCCCAGCATTTT. Translation gives CASSFDSNQPQHF.

The J gene is TRBJ2-3, the V gene TRBV27, with no clear D. The V gene's germline CDR1 is MNHEY and CDR2 SMNVEV (reference sequence). The CDR3 sequence is 12 residues long. The ends were cut back, 6 bases at V and 5 bases at J, with 9 bases in the middle. CDR3 coding DNA: TGTGCCAGCAGGGATATGGGAGATACGCAGTATTTT. It is translated as CASRDMGDTQYF.

This chain uses TRBV28 with TRBJ2-1; D tentatively reads TRBD1 or TRBD2 (5 bases each). V lost 6 bases, J lost 4 bases, and 13 bases lay in between. Per the germline V gene, CDR1 is MDHEN and CDR2 is SYDVKM. This CDR3 spans 14 amino acids. CDR3 nucleotide sequence: TGTGCCAGCAGGTCCGGGACGGAGTACAATGAGCAGTTCTTC. It codes for CASRSGTEYNEQFF.

The chain recombines TRBV7-9 with TRBJ2-5; 7 nucleotides agree with TRBD1. This CDR3 comprises 13 residues. CDR1 and CDR2 from the germline V gene are SEHNR and FQNEAQ (reference sequence). V shed 7 bases and J 3 bases; nucleotides not matched to a gene: 5. DNA of the CDR3: TGTGCCAGCACTACAGGGGCCGAAGAGACCCAGTACTTC. It yields the protein CASTTGAEETQYF.

This clone was detected once. The chain recombines TRBV7-2 with TRBJ2-3; 7 bases line up with TRBD2. Germline CDR1 SGHTA, CDR2 FQGNSA. The V and J ends lost 4 bases and 1 base, in that order; junction bases with no gene match: 5. CDR3 length: 15 residues. CDR3 loop: CASSSGAGGTDTQYF. As DNA, the CDR3 is TGTGCCAGCAGCTCAGGTGCGGGGGGCACAGATACGCAGTATTTT. The full variable domain, completed using reference TRBV7-2 and TRBJ2-3, is GAGVSQSPSNKVTEKGKDVELRCDPISGHTALYWYRQSLGQGLEFLIYFQGNSAPDKSGLPSDRFSAERTGGSVSTLTIQRTQQEDSAVYLCASSSGAGGTDTQYFGPGTRLTVL.

The chain carries TRBV6-1 and TRBJ2-7; D remains unclear. The CDR3 sequence is 15 residues long. CDR1 and CDR2 from the germline V gene are MNHNS and SASEGT. The V and J ends lost 2 bases and 0 bases respectively, with 11 bases between them. The CDR3 bases are TGTGCCAGCAGTGAATTCGGGCAAACCTCCTACGAGCAGTACTTC. It specifies CASSEFGQTSYEQYF.

This chain links TRBV6-1 with TRBJ2-6; no clear D gene. V was pared by 2 bases and J by 3 bases, with 8 bases between. The length of the CDR3 is 15 residues. Germline CDR1 is MNHNS and CDR2 is SASEGT. The CDR3 DNA is TGTGCCAGCAGTGAATTCTCGGATGGGGCCAACGTCCTGACTTTC. Encoded protein: CASSEFSDGANVLTF.

The V call is TRBV5-1, the J call TRBJ2-1; 9 bases agree with TRBD2. Germline V gene sequence: CDR1 SGHRS, CDR2 YFSETQ. Trimming cost V 3 bases and J 6 bases; bases outside gene matches: 10. The CDR3 is 16 amino acids. CDR3 bases: TGCGCCAGCAGCTCGCCGATGGGACTAGCTCGCAATGAGCAGTTCTTC. Translating gives CASSSPMGLARNEQFF.

The chain is built from TRBV4-1 and TRBJ1-1, with D perhaps TRBD1 (6 bases). V shed 2 bases and J shed 11 bases, with 21 bases lying between them. This CDR3 has 15 residues. Germline CDR1 reads MGHRA; CDR2 reads YSYEKL. CDR3 region: CASSQYPKGQPGAFF. The CDR3 bases are TGCGCCAGCAGCCAATACCCGAAGGGACAACCGGGTGCTTTCTTT.

V gene TRBV21-1 combines with J gene TRBJ2-7. TRBV21-1 is designated a pseudogene. The CDR3 has 14 amino acids. This CDR3 reads CASSKEGNDYEQYF. The CDR3 DNA follows: TGTGCCAGCAGCAAAGAAGGGAACGACTACGAGCAGTACTTC.

CDR3 protein: CASTGRLSYEQYF. The DNA for the CDR3 is TGTGCCAGCACCGGTCGGCTTTCCTACGAGCAGTACTTC. The chain recombines TRBV2 with TRBJ2-7; D is unclear. The V end was cut by 7 bases, the J end by 1 base, with 11 bases between. This CDR3 is built from 13 residues. In germline, CDR1 is SNHLY, CDR2 FYNNEI.

This clone has only one observation. The chain employs TRBV25-1 and TRBJ1-4; D uncertain. CDR3 size: 16 residues. Deletions cut 4 bases from V and 7 bases from J, with 19 bases between. Germline V gene data show CDR1 as MGHDK and CDR2 as SYGVNS. CDR3 sequence (DNA): TGTGCCAGCAGTGGATGGGGAAGTGGGGAGAGTGAAAAACTGTTTTTT. Its translation: CASSGWGSGESEKLFF. The full variable domain, in which reference TRBV25-1 and TRBJ1-4 provide the parts outside the CDR3, is EADIYQTPRYLVIGTGKKITLECSQTMGHDKMYWYQQDPGMELHLIHYSYGVNSTEKGDLSSESTVSRIRTEHFPLTLESARPSHTSQYLCASSGWGSGESEKLFFGSGTQLSVL.

The genes are TRBV4-2 and TRBJ1-6, with D possibly TRBD1 on 5 matching bases. The germline V and J ends were trimmed by 4 bases and 0 bases, with 25 bases remaining between them. The CDR3 is 21 residues long. The germline CDR1 and CDR2 sequences are LGHNA and YNFKEQ. In DNA form, the CDR3 reads TGTGCCAGCAGCCCCACCTGGGACGCCTTAAAGCGCGACTCCTATAATTCACCCCTCCACTTT. Its protein is CASSPTWDALKRDSYNSPLHF.

The rearrangement uses TRBV4-1 and TRBJ1-3; D remains ambiguous. CDR1 is MGHRA, CDR2 YSYEKL, per germline. CDR3 length: 15 residues. Trimming stripped 0 bases from V and 1 base from J, with 7 bases between. The CDR3 is CASSQDLRSGNTIYF. The CDR3 DNA reads as TGCGCCAGCAGCCAAGATCTCAGGTCTGGAAACACCATATATTTT.

The rearrangement joins TRBV13 to TRBJ1-1, with no clear D. This CDR3 region has 13 residues. Germline V CDR1 and CDR2: PRHDT, FYEKMQ (reference sequence). Trimming took 0 bases from V and 7 from J, leaving 9 bases between them. In DNA, the CDR3 is TGTGCCAGCAGCTTAGGCTCGGCAGTTGAAGCTTTCTTT. Encoded protein: CASSLGSAVEAFF.